The present TCR beta chain was sequenced within a study of cytomegalovirus exposure and HLA in healthy donors. This PCR relied on a set of 60 Vbeta primers and 13 Jbeta primers. Here immunoSEQ multiplex PCR was the method, and the copy in TCRdb shows in-frame clones only, minus some. Of 110,000 or so clones in the sample, 12% to 15% were seen once. On this clone: The antigen is undetermined.

Findings and limits, study-wide: Later work showed greater clonal expansion in HLA-associated TCR beta chains than in equally common others. Presence/absence comparisons presumed near-even sequencing depth among donors.

Trimming cost V 3 bases and J 5 bases, with 11 bases left between them. This CDR3 is built from 13 residues. The germline V gene encodes CDR1 SGHNT and CDR2 YYREEE (reference sequence). The sequence was obtained from a female donor in good health and CMV-seronegative. The rearrangement links TRBV5-4 to TRBJ1-2; TRBD1 might be the D (5 bases). Sample: PBMCs. This chain's CDR3 is CASSSVGVYGYTF. The CDR3 nucleotides read TGTGCCAGCAGCTCAGTAGGGGTTTATGGCTACACCTTC.